This T cell receptor (beta chain) originates from a study of CD8 T cells in ankylosing spondylitis. The TCR beta libraries were generated through quantitative 5'-RACE incorporating molecular barcodes. Via MiXCR, TCRdb re-called the 5' RACE reads, giving one row per CDR3 protein. The table has some 800,000 distinct CDR3 sequences, 12% seen once. Germline assignment: CDR1 DFQATT and CDR2 SNEGSKA (reference sequence). V trimming: 0 bases; J trimming: 8 bases; junction bases outside the gene matches: 10. This CDR3 is built from 15 residues. This clonotype has a single count. Its target is not known. Broader study findings: There was reportedly significant enrichment of clones that were disease-linked in matched ankylosing spondylitis synovial fluid. Reports of some motif variants in reactive arthritis synovial fluid and blood predate this one. Characteristic of ankylosing spondylitis blood, it appeared, was a TCR beta motif comprising several highly homologous variants.

This receptor was taken from a male donor with ankylosing spondylitis. The chain links TRBV20-1 to TRBJ2-3, with 8 bases identical to TRBD2. The sequencing input was blood, either unsorted or a sorted T cell fraction (not recorded which). Here the CDR3 reads CSARDIAGRGGTQYF. The CDR3 coding sequence is TGCAGTGCTAGAGACATAGCGGGGAGGGGAGGTACGCAGTATTTT.